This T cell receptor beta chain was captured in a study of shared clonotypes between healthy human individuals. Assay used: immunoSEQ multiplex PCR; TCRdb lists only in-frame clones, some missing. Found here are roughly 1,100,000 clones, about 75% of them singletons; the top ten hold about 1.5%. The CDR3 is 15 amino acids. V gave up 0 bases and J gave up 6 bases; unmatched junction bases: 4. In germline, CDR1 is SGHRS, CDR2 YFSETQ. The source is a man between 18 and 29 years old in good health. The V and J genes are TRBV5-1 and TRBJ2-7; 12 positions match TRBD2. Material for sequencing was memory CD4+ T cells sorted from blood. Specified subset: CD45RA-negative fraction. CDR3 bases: TGCGCCAGCAGCTTGGTTACTAGCGGGAGGATCGAGCAGTACTTC. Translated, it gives CASSLVTSGRIEQYF. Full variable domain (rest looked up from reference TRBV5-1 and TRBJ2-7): KAGVTQTPRYLIKTRGQQVTLSCSPISGHRSVSWYQQTPGQGLQFLFEYFSETQRNKGNFPGRFSGRQFSNSRSEMNVSTLELGDSALYLCASSLVTSGRIEQYFGPGTRLTVT.